These 28 T cell receptor beta chains came from one sample sequenced in a study of CD8 T cells in ankylosing spondylitis. TCRdb reprocessed the 5' RACE reads via MiXCR and lists one record per CDR3 protein. The data contain 160,000 or so distinct CDR3 sequences, 9.8% of them seen just once; the ten biggest clones take up more than 12%. Sequencing was done on a sample of blood, either unsorted or a sorted T cell fraction (not recorded which). Every receptor here comes from a female donor with ankylosing spondylitis or in good health (not recorded which).

V usage is TRBV20-1 and J usage is TRBJ2-7; the match to TRBD2 covers 9 bases. CDR1 DFQATT and CDR2 SNEGSKA come from the germline V gene (reference sequence). Losses at the gene ends were 4 bases for V and 2 bases for J; bases not matched to a gene: 0. The CDR3 is 12 residues long. The CDR3 protein is CSATSGTYEQYF. CDR3 nucleotide sequence: TGCAGTGCTACTAGCGGGACCTACGAGCAGTACTTC.

The table lists this clonotype with many counts. The genes are TRBV6-2 or TRBV6-3 and TRBJ2-1; possible D gene TRBD1, 5 bases. Germline assignment: CDR1 MNHEY and CDR2 SVGEGT. Deletions cut 10 bases from V and 9 bases from J, with 13 bases between. The CDR3 runs to 11 residues. The DNA of the CDR3 is TGTGCCACCTACCAGGGCGGTGAGCAGTTCTTC. Protein sequence: CATYQGGEQFF.

This clonotype has at least ten counts. This chain uses TRBV12-3 or TRBV12-4 with TRBJ2-5; the match to TRBD1 covers 8 bases. The CDR3 contains 14 residues. V gave up 2 bases and J gave up 4 bases; unmatched junction bases: 3. The CDR3 loop is CASSLPDRGETQYF. Written as DNA, the CDR3 is TGTGCCAGCAGTTTACCCGACAGGGGAGAGACCCAGTACTTC.

V and J are TRBV4-3 and TRBJ2-2, with 10 bases that match TRBD1. The V gene end was trimmed by 4 bases and the J gene end by 5 bases; junction bases not matched to a gene: 4. Germline CDR1 reads LGHNA; CDR2 reads YSLEER. The CDR3 is 15 amino acids. The CDR3 nucleotides read TGCGCCAGCAGCCTAGGGACAGGGGATACCGGGGAGCTGTTTTTT. This encodes CASSLGTGDTGELFF.

The table lists this clonotype with many counts. This chain connects TRBV20-1 to TRBJ2-7; 10 nucleotides agree with TRBD1. The germline V gene encodes CDR1 DFQATT and CDR2 SNEGSKA (reference sequence). There are 16 residues in the CDR3. Trimming took 6 bases from V and 1 from J; bases not matched to a gene: 12. The DNA for the CDR3 is TGCAGTGCCAGCACTCACGGACAGGGGGGTTCCTACGAGCAGTACTTC. Amino acids: CSASTHGQGGSYEQYF.

The chain recombines TRBV4-3 with TRBJ1-4, with D unclear. The CDR3 sequence is 16 residues long. The germline V gene encodes CDR1 LGHNA and CDR2 YSLEER. The V end was cut by 0 bases, the J end by 1 base, with 9 bases between. In DNA, the CDR3 is TGCGCCAGCAGCCAAGACCTTATGGAAACTAATGAAAAACTGTTTTTT. Its protein is CASSQDLMETNEKLFF.

The chain is built from TRBV6-1 and TRBJ2-7, with D possibly TRBD1 on 6 matching bases. CDR1 is MNHNS and CDR2 is SASEGT in the germline V gene. V dropped 4 bases and J dropped 6 bases, with 16 bases sitting between them. This CDR3 is 14 amino acids long. CDR3 amino acids: CASSGGQQTGEQYF. Here the CDR3 DNA reads TGTGCCAGCAGTGGGGGACAACAAACGGGCGAGCAGTACTTC.

This clonotype was seen only a few times. This chain uses TRBV7-9 with TRBJ2-7; perhaps D is TRBD1 or TRBD2 (5 bases each). The CDR3 totals 14 residues. The germline CDR1 and CDR2 sequences are SEHNR and FQNEAQ (reference sequence). The ends were cut back, 0 bases at V and 3 bases at J, with 9 bases in the middle. The DNA of the CDR3 is TGTGCCAGCAGCTTAGCCACAGGACTCTACGAGCAGTACTTC. Its protein is CASSLATGLYEQYF.

V and J are TRBV30 and TRBJ2-6; maybe TRBD2 (5 bases). This CDR3 is built from 13 residues. The V gene lost 5 bases and the J gene lost 1 base, with 6 bases spanning the gap. Germline V gene sequence: CDR1 GTSNPN, CDR2 SVGIG (reference sequence). CDR3: CAWEGSGANVLTF. CDR3 in DNA: TGTGCCTGGGAGGGTTCTGGGGCCAACGTCCTGACTTTC.

This clonotype was found once. The chain couples TRBV29-1 to TRBJ2-7; D is unclear. The CDR3 contains 12 residues. Looked up from germline, CDR1 is SQVTM and CDR2 is ANQGSEA. The V and J ends lost 5 bases and 2 bases respectively, with 10 bases between them. The CDR3, as DNA: TGCAGCGTTTCCACCGGAACCTACGAGCAGTACTTC. It specifies CSVSTGTYEQYF.

This clonotype was seen a few times. The chain joins TRBV5-6 to TRBJ2-7, with 9 bases lining up with TRBD1. The ends lost 4 bases at V and 5 bases at J; junction bases unmatched: 10. The germline CDR1 and CDR2 sequences are SGHDT and YYEEEE. The CDR3 sequence is 15 residues long. The CDR3 is CASSPEGTGYDEQYF. CDR3 DNA sequence: TGTGCCAGCAGCCCGGAAGGGACAGGGTATGACGAGCAGTACTTC.

This clonotype was counted between two and nine times. The chain has TRBV9 and TRBJ2-3; D unresolved. V was cut by 0 bases and J by 1 base, with 9 bases left in between. This CDR3 is built from 15 residues. The germline gives CDR1 SGDLS, CDR2 YYNGEE. DNA for the CDR3: TGTGCCAGCAGCGTAGAGAGCGCCCGCACAGATACGCAGTATTTT. It encodes CASSVESARTDTQYF.

This clonotype has only a few counts. V gene TRBV27 combines with J gene TRBJ1-2; possibly TRBD1 for D (5 bases). Trimming removed 8 bases from V and 7 bases from J, with 14 bases in between. Germline V gives CDR1 MNHEY, CDR2 SMNVEV (reference sequence). The CDR3 covers 12 residues. Here the CDR3 DNA reads TGTGCCAGCGCCACGGGGGGAGGTGGCTACACCTTC. Its translation is CASATGGGGYTF.

V and J are TRBV15 and TRBJ2-3; D perhaps matches TRBD2 (6 bases). The V end lost 2 bases, the J end lost 5 bases, and 14 bases lay between the germline ends. Germline CDR1 reads LNHNV; CDR2 reads YYDKDF (reference sequence). This CDR3 spans 15 amino acids. The CDR3 DNA follows: TGTGCCACCAGCAGACGGGGGACCACCAGAGATACGCAGTATTTT. Protein: CATSRRGTTRDTQYF.

This clonotype showed up many times. The rearrangement uses TRBV29-1 and TRBJ2-1; D gene ambiguous. V was clipped by 7 bases and J by 9 bases, with 16 bases between them. The CDR3 has 12 residues. The germline CDR1 and CDR2 sequences are SQVTM and ANQGSEA. CDR3 in amino acids: CSAPGRPSEQFF. DNA for the CDR3: TGCAGCGCTCCCGGCCGACCAAGTGAGCAGTTCTTC.

This clonotype has at least ten counts. The CDR3 bases are TGCAGCGTTGATCCCCGGGGGGCGGGTGAGCAGTACTTC. Residues: CSVDPRGAGEQYF. The chain links TRBV29-1 to TRBJ2-7, with D possibly matching TRBD2 (7 bases). This CDR3 comprises 13 residues. V lost 3 bases and J lost 7, with 16 bases in between. The V gene's germline CDR1 is SQVTM and CDR2 ANQGSEA.

The sample holds many counts of this clonotype. This chain links TRBV30 with TRBJ2-7; the match to TRBD2 covers 10 bases. V was pared by 6 bases and J by 2 bases, with 7 bases of the junction left unmatched. CDR1 and CDR2 (germline): GTSNPN, SVGIG (reference sequence). CDR3 length: 14 residues. CDR3 DNA: TGTGCCTGCCTTGGACTAGCGGATCCCTACGAGCAGTACTTC. It encodes CACLGLADPYEQYF.

This clonotype was found a few times. This chain links TRBV12-3 or TRBV12-4 with TRBJ2-2; D tentatively fits TRBD1 or TRBD2 (6 bases each). The CDR3 runs to 13 residues. The CDR3 DNA follows: TGTGCGAATGCGGGACAGAACACCGGGGAGCTGTTTTTT. This translates into CANAGQNTGELFF.

This clonotype was seen a few times. The chain couples TRBV29-1 to TRBJ2-1; perhaps TRBD2 as D (6 bases). CDR3 length: 17 residues. In germline, CDR1 is SQVTM, CDR2 ANQGSEA. Trimming took off 4 bases at V and 0 bases at J, with 19 bases between the two ends. This CDR3 reads CSVGGGGALSSYNEQFF. CDR3 sequence (DNA): TGCAGCGTTGGGGGAGGCGGGGCCCTGAGCTCCTACAATGAGCAGTTCTTC.

The gene calls are TRBV30 and TRBJ1-3; D not resolved. V was shortened by 4 bases and J by 4 bases, with 8 bases between the two germline ends. The CDR3 sequence is 12 residues long. CDR1 is GTSNPN and CDR2 is SVGIG in the germline V gene (reference sequence). As DNA, the CDR3 is TGTGCCTGGACTCCTGACGGAAACACCATATATTTT. This translates into CAWTPDGNTIYF.

The chain employs TRBV11-2 and TRBJ2-1; possible D gene TRBD2, 5 bases. V shed 5 bases and J shed 8 bases, with 16 bases lying between them. CDR1 is SGHAT and CDR2 is FQNNGV in the germline V gene. This CDR3 comprises 14 residues. The chain's CDR3 is CASSTLAGVDEQFF. CDR3 sequence (DNA): TGTGCCAGCAGCACCCTAGCCGGAGTAGATGAGCAGTTCTTC.

This clonotype was detected a few times. The chain joins TRBV27 to TRBJ2-6; 8 bases are a match to TRBD1. The CDR3 has 16 amino acids. V shed 4 bases and J 4 bases; nucleotides not matched to a gene: 6. Germline lookup yields CDR1 MNHEY and CDR2 SMNVEV (reference sequence). The DNA of the CDR3 is TGTGCCAGCAGTTCTCAGGGGGCGGACGGGGCCAACGTCCTGACTTTC. This gives the protein CASSSQGADGANVLTF.

This clonotype was observed many times. The chain uses TRBV7-2 and TRBJ2-3, with unresolved D. Germline V gives CDR1 SGHTA, CDR2 FQGNSA. The V end was cut by 0 bases, the J end by 1 base, with 5 bases between. CDR3 size: 14 residues. The CDR3 here is CASSLAFGTDTQYF. The CDR3 coding sequence is TGTGCCAGCAGCTTAGCGTTCGGCACAGATACGCAGTATTTT.

This clonotype was recorded many times. The chain combines TRBV7-9 with TRBJ2-7; TRBD2 matches at 14 bases. The germline CDR1 and CDR2 sequences are SEHNR and FQNEAQ (reference sequence). The V gene end was trimmed by 3 bases and the J gene end by 4 bases; junction bases not matched to a gene: 5. This CDR3 is built from 16 residues. CDR3 region: CASSLPGLAGEYEQYF. In DNA, the CDR3 is TGTGCCAGCAGCTTGCCGGGACTAGCGGGAGAATACGAGCAGTACTTC.

V and J are TRBV27 and TRBJ1-5; TRBD1 might be the D (6 bases). CDR3 length: 15 amino acids. CDR1 MNHEY and CDR2 SMNVEV come from the germline V gene (reference sequence). V was cut by 5 bases and J by 1 base, with 12 bases left in between. CDR3 sequence (DNA): TGTGCCAGCAGTCCCCAGGGGTTAAGCAATCAGCCCCAGCATTTT. Amino acids: CASSPQGLSNQPQHF.

This clonotype was recorded a few times. The chain links TRBV2 to TRBJ2-5; D unclear. The CDR3 length is 16 residues. The germline V gene has CDR1 SNHLY and CDR2 FYNNEI. V was cut by 4 bases and J by 3 bases, with 18 bases left in between. The CDR3 protein is CASSGSWGNPEETQYF. CDR3 nucleotide sequence: TGTGCCAGCAGTGGGTCTTGGGGAAACCCCGAAGAGACCCAGTACTTC.

This clonotype was observed a few times. This chain joins TRBV2 and TRBJ2-7; TRBD2 is a possible D gene (5 bases). Per germline, CDR1 SNHLY and CDR2 FYNNEI. This CDR3 is built from 15 residues. The V end lost 0 bases, the J end lost 4 bases, and 13 bases lay between the germline ends. CDR3 sequence (DNA): TGTGCCAGCAGTGAAGCCCACGGACTGCCTTACGAGCAGTACTTC. It codes for CASSEAHGLPYEQYF.

The rearrangement links TRBV13 to TRBJ2-2; 10 bases are shared with TRBD2. Germline V gives CDR1 PRHDT, CDR2 FYEKMQ (reference sequence). This CDR3 region has 16 residues. V shed 10 bases, J shed 7 bases, and the junction held 15 bases outside the gene matches. CDR3 protein: CAMSPGPSGRSGELFF. The CDR3 DNA sequence: TGTGCCATGAGCCCTGGGCCTAGCGGGAGAAGCGGGGAGCTGTTTTTT.